This T cell receptor beta chain appears in the sequencing data of a study of blood T cell repertoires in COVID-19. In the study overall: Sample material is recorded as cDNA or gDNA derived from T cells, B-cell-depleted T cells, or PBMCs.

Per the original methods: Quantification of nucleated cells was approximated via reference gene primer amplification. Using immunoSEQ multiplex PCR, the repertoire was profiled, and TCRdb retains in-frame clones only, with some absent. The V and J calls and clone size come from that table; D and trimming were worked out from the DNA. The sample has 250,000 to 300,000 clones; approximately 91% are singletons. As to this clone: One end of the junction is discordant with germline, which a read error may explain.

Ages ranged from roughly 18 to 100 years, with residence in about two dozen US areas. Participant-given clinical history determined each cohort assignment. Germline V gene data show CDR1 as ENHRY and CDR2 as SYGVKD. This CDR3 is built from 14 residues. Input material: PBMCs or T cells enriched from blood (not recorded which). The chain couples TRBV10-3 to TRBJ1-5, with 7 bases lining up with TRBD1. The sequence was obtained from a woman in her forties with acute COVID-19. The DNA of the CDR3 is TGTGCCACCAGTCCGACAGGGAAGGGTCAGCCCCAGCATTTT. Protein sequence: CATSPTGKGQPQHF.